Each of the 30 T cell receptor beta chains below was sequenced from the same sample in a study of blood T cell repertoires in COVID-19. Clones were sequenced by immunoSEQ multiplex PCR, and TCRdb holds only the in-frame ones, with some missing. Among about 190,000 clones listed, about 77% were seen once. The sequenced sample consisted of PBMCs or T cells enriched from blood (not recorded which). These receptors were taken from a woman aged 50 to 60 with acute COVID-19.

The sample holds a few counts of this clone. This chain's CDR3 is CASSRTGSNYGYTF. The CDR3 DNA sequence: TGTGCCAGCAGCCGGACAGGGTCCAACTATGGCTACACCTTC. This chain joins TRBV3-1 (or the pseudogene TRBV3-2) and TRBJ1-2, with 8 bases lining up with TRBD1. Germline lookup yields CDR1 LGHDT and CDR2 YNNKEL (reference sequence). V gave up 4 bases and J gave up 2 bases; unmatched junction bases: 3. There are 14 residues in the CDR3.

V is TRBV5-8 and J is TRBJ1-3; TRBD1 matches at 8 bases. Losses at the gene ends were 4 bases for V and 6 bases for J; bases not matched to a gene: 9. Germline CDR1 is SGHTS and CDR2 is YDEGEE. The CDR3 loop spans 15 amino acids. The CDR3 DNA sequence: TGTGCCAGCAGCATGGACAGGGCCTATTTAAACACCATATATTTT. The encoded protein is CASSMDRAYLNTIYF.

This clone was seen only a few times. This sequence joins TRBV11-1 and TRBJ2-3; 11 bases agree with TRBD2. Germline V lookup: CDR1 SGHAT, CDR2 FQDESV (reference sequence). J lost 6 bases, V lost 5 bases, and 10 bases had no gene match. The CDR3 length is 16 residues. The CDR3 loop is CASSLSLAGGRDTQYF. The CDR3 bases are TGTGCCAGCAGCCTTTCCTTAGCGGGGGGGCGGGATACGCAGTATTTT.

The chain has TRBV19 and TRBJ1-4, with TRBD1 as a possible D gene (5 bases). CDR3 length: 17 amino acids. V was clipped by 1 base and J by 10 bases, with 22 bases between them. Germline-derived CDR1 and CDR2 are LNHDA and SQIVND (reference sequence). The CDR3 DNA is TGTGCCAGTAGTATAGTGGGACTCCGGTTCGAACGTTCAAAACTGTTTTTT. Amino acids: CASSIVGLRFERSKLFF. Filled out from reference TRBV19 and TRBJ1-4, the complete variable domain reads DGGITQSPKYLFRKEGQNVTLSCEQNLNHDAMYWYRQDPGQGLRLIYYSQIVNDFQKGDIAEGYSVSREKKESFPLTVTSAQKNPTAFYLCASSIVGLRFERSKLFFGSGTQLSVL.

This clone was observed a handful of times. The rearrangement links TRBV5-1 to TRBJ2-2; 12 bases fit TRBD2. V shed 4 bases, J shed 5 bases, and the junction held 12 bases outside the gene matches. CDR3 length: 18 amino acids. Germline CDR1 is SGHRS and CDR2 is YFSETQ. The CDR3 sequence: CASSPLTSGGPGTGELFF. The CDR3 DNA follows: TGCGCCAGCAGCCCTCTGACTAGCGGGGGCCCAGGGACCGGGGAGCTGTTTTTT.

This clone has only a few counts. The chain couples TRBV7-3 to TRBJ2-1; 9 bases line up with TRBD2. Germline trimming cut 5 bases from V and 2 bases from J; bases unmatched to any gene: 4. Germline CDR1 is SGHTA and CDR2 is FQGTGA. CDR3 length equals 15 residues. CDR3 nucleotides: TGTGCCAGCAGCGGCGGGGGGGCCCCCTACAATGAGCAGTTCTTC. Translation gives CASSGGGAPYNEQFF.

This chain links TRBV21-1 with TRBJ2-7; TRBD1, the table's D call, lacks a check against the DNA. TRBV21-1 has pseudogene status. The CDR3 has 17 amino acids. CDR3 nucleotide sequence: TGTGCCAGCAGCAAATTTCCCCCTACGACAGGGCCCAGCGAGCAGTACGTC. The encoded protein is CASSKFPPTTGPSEQYV.

V and J are TRBV7-9 and TRBJ1-6; 7 bases agree with TRBD1. CDR1 SEHNR and CDR2 FQNEAQ come from the germline V gene (reference sequence). V was pared by 4 bases and J by 10 bases, with 7 bases of the junction left unmatched. CDR3 size: 14 residues. This CDR3 is CASSSGQVGSPLHF. The CDR3 nucleotides are TGTGCCAGCAGCTCAGGACAGGTCGGCTCACCCCTCCACTTT.

This clone was counted only a few times. V and J are TRBV29-1 and TRBJ1-5, with TRBD1 matching over 8 bases. This CDR3 spans 13 amino acids. V dropped 3 bases and J dropped 6; count of bases not matched to a gene: 4. CDR1 is SQVTM, CDR2 ANQGSEA, per germline. The CDR3 region has the DNA TGCAGCGTTGAGGTACAGGGGGGTCAGCCCCAGCATTTT. Residues: CSVEVQGGQPQHF. The variable domain in full, with the rest retrieved from reference TRBV29-1 and TRBJ1-5, is SAVISQKPSRDICQRGTSLTIQCQVDSQVTMMFWYRQQPGQSLTLIATANQGSEATYESGFVIDKFPISRPNLTFSTLTVSNMSPEDSSIYLCSVEVQGGQPQHFGDGTRLSIL.

J is TRBJ2-3 and V is TRBV29-1; TRBD2 is a possible D gene (5 bases). The CDR3 consists of 11 residues. From germline, CDR1 is SQVTM and CDR2 ANQGSEA. V lost 4 bases and J lost 3, with 5 bases in between. CDR3 in DNA: TGCAGCGTTGCGGGGACAGATACGCAGTATTTT. The encoded protein is CSVAGTDTQYF.

V is TRBV28 and J is TRBJ1-6, with D perhaps TRBD1 (5 bases). CDR3 length equals 15 residues. Germline V lookup: CDR1 MDHEN, CDR2 SYDVKM. Deletions cut 3 bases from V and 10 bases from J, with 16 bases between. The CDR3 DNA reads as TGTGCCAGCAGTTTTCGGGGGGGGGTAAACTCACCCCTCCACTTT. Protein product: CASSFRGGVNSPLHF.

V and J are TRBV4-1 and TRBJ1-1; 9 positions match TRBD1. V lost 3 bases and J lost 4; bases outside the gene matches: 15. This CDR3 region has 18 residues. CDR1 MGHRA and CDR2 YSYEKL come from the germline V gene. In DNA, the CDR3 is TGCGCCAGCAGCCACCCCAAGGGACAGGGAGGCTTTAGCACTGAAGCTTTCTTT. Translation gives CASSHPKGQGGFSTEAFF.

This rearrangement joins TRBV27 to TRBJ1-6; D gene ambiguous. Trimming cost V 5 bases and J 10 bases, with 15 bases left between them. The CDR3 contains 14 residues. Germline CDR1 is MNHEY and CDR2 is SMNVEV (reference sequence). This chain's CDR3 is CASSQAALFSPLHF. The CDR3 bases are TGTGCCAGCAGTCAAGCAGCGCTTTTCTCACCCCTCCACTTT.

This clone has only a few counts. An end of the junction differs from the germline gene, which may be a read error. The rearrangement links TRBV7-9 to TRBJ2-3; 10 bases align to TRBD2. The V gene's germline CDR1 is SEHNR and CDR2 FQNEAQ (reference sequence). The CDR3 covers 15 residues. CDR3 loop: CASTLAGGSTDTQYF. The CDR3 coding sequence is TGTGCCAGCACCTTAGCGGGGGGATCCACAGATACGCAGTATTTT.

The chain uses TRBV11-2 and TRBJ2-4; TRBD2 agrees at 13 bases. This CDR3 is built from 15 residues. Germline V lookup: CDR1 SGHAT, CDR2 FQNNGV. J lost 5 bases, V lost 5 bases, and 3 bases had no gene match. This CDR3 is CASSPTSGGQNIQYF. The CDR3 DNA reads as TGTGCCAGCAGCCCGACTAGCGGGGGGCAAAACATTCAGTACTTC.

This clone was detected a few times. V is TRBV2 and J is TRBJ1-6, with a possible D match to TRBD1 (6 bases). CDR1 and CDR2 (germline): SNHLY, FYNNEI. V lost 8 bases, J lost 8 bases, and 22 bases lay in between. The CDR3 is 16 residues long. CDR3 DNA: TGTGCCAGCCTCGGGACAAATCTTCTCAGAGATTCACCCCTCCACTTT. This codes for CASLGTNLLRDSPLHF.

This clone was observed a single time. The gene calls are TRBV12-3 or TRBV12-4 and TRBJ1-1; the D is unclear. V was clipped by 5 bases and J by 8 bases, with 12 bases between them. This CDR3 has 12 residues. The CDR3 reads CASSPVGLEAFF. The CDR3 DNA reads as TGTGCCAGCAGTCCCGTGGGCCTCGAAGCTTTCTTT.

The chain recombines TRBV27 with TRBJ1-3; 9 bases fit TRBD1. The junction had 12 bases not matched to a gene; V was cut back by 6 bases and J by 3 bases. The CDR3 consists of 17 residues. In germline, CDR1 is MNHEY, CDR2 SMNVEV (reference sequence). This CDR3 is CASRLAGTGRFGNTIYF. CDR3 coding DNA: TGTGCCAGCAGGCTCGCCGGGACAGGGAGATTTGGAAACACCATATATTTT.

This clone has a single count. The rearrangement uses TRBV19 and TRBJ1-2; 8 nucleotides align to TRBD1. Trimming removed 3 bases from V and 6 bases from J; junction bases left unmatched: 6. Germline V gene sequence: CDR1 LNHDA, CDR2 SQIVND (reference sequence). There are 14 residues in the CDR3. CDR3 protein: CASSIVGQGNGYTF. Here the CDR3 DNA reads TGTGCCAGTAGTATCGTAGGACAGGGTAATGGCTACACCTTC.

This clone was observed a single time. The J gene is TRBJ1-2, the V gene TRBV11-2; 8 bases are a match to TRBD1. The CDR3 totals 15 residues. CDR1 and CDR2 from the germline V gene are SGHAT and FQNNGV. J was trimmed by 6 bases and V by 5 bases; bases with no gene match: 11. The CDR3 is CASSTGFRGRDGYTF. DNA of the CDR3: TGTGCCAGCAGCACAGGCTTCAGGGGGCGGGATGGCTACACCTTC.

The chain carries TRBV5-1 and TRBJ2-1; 7 nucleotides line up with TRBD1. CDR1 and CDR2 (germline): SGHRS, YFSETQ. This CDR3 has 14 residues. After removal of 7 bases from V and 2 bases from J, the junction contained 6 bases not matched to a gene. The CDR3 DNA reads TGCGCCAGCGGACAACAGGGGACCTACAATGAGCAGTTCTTC. It translates to CASGQQGTYNEQFF.

To note about this clone: Other DNA sequences from this sample encode an identical CDR3 as well. The CDR3: CASSLGSPGNTIYF. The CDR3 DNA sequence: TGTGCCAGCAGCTTAGGTTCTCCCGGAAACACCATATATTTT. The V call is TRBV11-2, the J call TRBJ1-3; D ambiguous. CDR3 length: 14 amino acids. The V end was cut by 1 base, the J end by 4 bases, with 8 bases between. Germline CDR1 and CDR2: SGHAT and FQNNGV.

The chain combines TRBV3-1 (or the pseudogene TRBV3-2) with TRBJ1-3; D perhaps matches TRBD1 (5 bases). Germline CDR1 is LGHDT and CDR2 is YNNKEL (reference sequence). This CDR3 has 17 amino acids. Trimming cost V 2 bases and J 0 bases, with 14 bases left between them. The CDR3 loop is CASSQRMWGVSGNTIYF. For the CDR3, the DNA is TGTGCCAGCAGCCAACGGATGTGGGGCGTCTCTGGAAACACCATATATTTT.

This chain connects TRBV3-1 (or the pseudogene TRBV3-2) to TRBJ2-2, with D maybe TRBD1 (6 bases). Germline V CDR1 and CDR2: LGHDT, YNNKEL (reference sequence). V gave up 4 bases and J gave up 5 bases, with 11 bases separating them. The CDR3 contains 14 residues. CDR3 sequence (DNA): TGTGCCAGCAGCCCTATGACAGGAACCGGGGAGCTGTTTTTT. Protein sequence: CASSPMTGTGELFF.

This rearrangement joins TRBV28 to TRBJ2-6; 8 bases fit TRBD1. The CDR3 extends over 13 amino acids. CDR1 is MDHEN, CDR2 SYDVKM, per germline. V shed 8 bases and J 4 bases; nucleotides not matched to a gene: 1. CDR3 coding DNA: TGTGCCAGCCGGGACAGGGGGGCCAACGTCCTGACTTTC. Amino acids: CASRDRGANVLTF.

The chain links TRBV27 to TRBJ1-1; 7 nucleotides match TRBD1. The CDR3 runs 14 residues. Per germline, CDR1 MNHEY and CDR2 SMNVEV (reference sequence). V was clipped by 6 bases and J by 6 bases; unmatched bases: 10. This chain's CDR3 is CASREGTVDSEAFF. DNA for the CDR3: TGTGCCAGCAGGGAAGGGACAGTTGACTCTGAAGCTTTCTTT.

This chain's CDR3 is CATSDYSNQPQHF. CDR3 coding DNA: TGTGCCACCAGTGACTATAGCAATCAGCCCCAGCATTTT. The gene calls are TRBV24-1 and TRBJ1-5; D gene ambiguous. Germline V gene data show CDR1 as KGHDR and CDR2 as SFDVKD. CDR3 length equals 13 residues. The V end was cut by 4 bases, the J end by 0 bases, with 3 bases between.

A few counts support this clone. CDR3 in amino acids: CASSLGQGREAFF. In DNA, the CDR3 is TGTGCCAGCAGCTTAGGTCAGGGCCGCGAAGCTTTCTTT. V usage is TRBV11-1 and J usage is TRBJ1-1; maybe TRBD1 (5 bases). CDR1 SGHAT and CDR2 FQDESV come from the germline V gene (reference sequence). The CDR3 is made up of 13 amino acids. Trimming removed 1 base from V and 8 bases from J, with 11 bases in between.

The rearrangement links TRBV27 to TRBJ1-1, with D unresolved. V dropped 5 bases and J dropped 5 bases, with 6 bases sitting between them. Germline loops: CDR1 MNHEY, CDR2 SMNVEV (reference sequence). This CDR3 region has 11 residues. CDR3 in DNA: TGTGCCAGCAGTGCCGGTACTGAAGCTTTCTTT. It translates to CASSAGTEAFF.

V is TRBV7-9 and J is TRBJ1-5; TRBD1 matches at 7 bases. The CDR3 is 13 residues long. After removal of 6 bases from V and 2 bases from J, the junction contained 1 base not matched to a gene. Germline lookup yields CDR1 SEHNR and CDR2 FQNEAQ (reference sequence). CDR3 sequence reads: CASRGGGNQPQHF. CDR3 bases: TGTGCCAGCAGAGGGGGCGGCAATCAGCCCCAGCATTTT.